A single T cell receptor beta chain is shown here with its context. What it binds is unknown. This PCR relied on a set of 60 Vbeta primers and 13 Jbeta primers. Produced via immunoSEQ multiplex PCR; TCRdb's table is partial and in-frame only. The sample contains about 190,000 clones, about 85% of which appear only once. These data originate in a study of cytomegalovirus exposure and HLA in healthy donors. Study observations and caveats: Three CMV-associated chains proved CMV antigen-specific in vitro.

What was sequenced was PBMCs. This TCR was recovered from a woman aged 45 to 65 in good health and CMV-seropositive.

The CDR3 DNA follows: TGTGCCAGTAGTATAGCCAGGGGTAATACGCAGTATTTT. Its protein is CASSIARGNTQYF. The chain combines TRBV19 with TRBJ2-3, with D possibly being TRBD1 (6 bases). Trimming removed 1 base at V and 7 bases at J, with 9 bases between. This CDR3 is 13 amino acids long. Germline CDR1 LNHDA, CDR2 SQIVND (reference sequence).